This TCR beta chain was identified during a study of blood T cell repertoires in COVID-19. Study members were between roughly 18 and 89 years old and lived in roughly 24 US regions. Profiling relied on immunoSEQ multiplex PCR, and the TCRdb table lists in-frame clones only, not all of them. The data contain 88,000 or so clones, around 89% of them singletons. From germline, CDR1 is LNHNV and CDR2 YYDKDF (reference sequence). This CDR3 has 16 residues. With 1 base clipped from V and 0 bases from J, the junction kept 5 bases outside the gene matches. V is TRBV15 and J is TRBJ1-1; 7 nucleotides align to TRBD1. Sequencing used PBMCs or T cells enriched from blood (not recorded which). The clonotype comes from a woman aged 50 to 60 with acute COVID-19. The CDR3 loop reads CATSRGKGTVNTEAFF. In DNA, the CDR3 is TGTGCCACCAGCAGAGGGAAAGGGACAGTGAACACTGAAGCTTTCTTT.